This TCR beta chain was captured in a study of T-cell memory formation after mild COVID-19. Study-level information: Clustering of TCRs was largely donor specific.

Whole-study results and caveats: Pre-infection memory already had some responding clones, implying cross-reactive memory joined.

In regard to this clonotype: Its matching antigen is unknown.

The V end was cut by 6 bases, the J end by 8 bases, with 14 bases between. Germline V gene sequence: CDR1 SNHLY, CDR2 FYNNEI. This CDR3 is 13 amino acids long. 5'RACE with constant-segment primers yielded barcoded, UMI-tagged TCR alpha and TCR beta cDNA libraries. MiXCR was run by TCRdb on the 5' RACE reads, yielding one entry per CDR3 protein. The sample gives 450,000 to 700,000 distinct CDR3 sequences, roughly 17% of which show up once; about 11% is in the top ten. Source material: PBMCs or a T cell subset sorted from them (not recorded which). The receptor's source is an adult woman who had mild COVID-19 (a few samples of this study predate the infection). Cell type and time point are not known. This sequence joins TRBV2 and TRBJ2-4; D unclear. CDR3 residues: CASRVAGRDIQYF. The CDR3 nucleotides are TGTGCCAGCAGGGTAGCAGGACGGGACATTCAGTACTTC. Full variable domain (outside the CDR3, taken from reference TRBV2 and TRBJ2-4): EPEVTQTPSHQVTQMGQEVILRCVPISNHLYFYWYRQILGQKVEFLVSFYNNEISEKSEIFDDQFSVERPDGSNFTLKIRSTKLEDSAMYFCASRVAGRDIQYFGAGTRLSVL.